Ten or more counts support the clone carrying this TCR beta chain. The antigen is not known. These data originate in a study of beta chain features in type 1 diabetes. Points from the study as a whole: Shorter TCRB CDR3s, moderately but significantly so, were found in Type 1 diabetes patients in all four CD4+ subsets. The naive, central memory and Treg TCRB repertoires looked more alike in patients than they did in healthy donors. More deletions and fewer insertions at VDJ junctions were seen in type 1 diabetes patients.

Of the isolated RNA, all was reverse transcribed, and so the sequenced material was expressed TCRB transcripts. The data were produced by immunoSEQ multiplex PCR, yet TCRdb's version contains in-frame clones alone and is incomplete. The sample shows about 150,000 clones, approximately 7.8% of them seen only once. CDR3 length: 15 residues. The V segment lost 8 bases and the J segment 2 bases; nucleotides outside the gene matches: 10. CDR1 is SEHNR, CDR2 FQNEAQ, per germline (reference sequence). The authors took one heparinised blood draw, averaging about 120 mL, from each donor. This sequence originates from a woman aged 40 to 49 with type 1 diabetes. Input material: central memory CD4+ T cells from blood. The chain couples TRBV7-9 to TRBJ2-3; 7 nucleotides align to TRBD1. The CDR3 is CASASLGQTTDTQYF. The CDR3 DNA reads TGTGCCAGCGCTTCCCTGGGACAGACCACAGATACGCAGTATTTT.